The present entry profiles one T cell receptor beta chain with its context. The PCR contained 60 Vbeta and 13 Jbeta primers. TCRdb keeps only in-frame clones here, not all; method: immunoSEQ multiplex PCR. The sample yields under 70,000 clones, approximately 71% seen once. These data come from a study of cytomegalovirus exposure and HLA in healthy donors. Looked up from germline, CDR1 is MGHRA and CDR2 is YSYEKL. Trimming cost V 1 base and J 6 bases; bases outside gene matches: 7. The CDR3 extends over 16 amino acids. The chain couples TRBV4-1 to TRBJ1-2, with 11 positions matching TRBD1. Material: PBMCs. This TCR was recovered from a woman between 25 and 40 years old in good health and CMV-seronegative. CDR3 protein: CASSQVGTGGFNGYTF. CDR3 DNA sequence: TGCGCCAGCAGCCAAGTGGGGACAGGGGGTTTCAATGGCTACACCTTC.